This T cell receptor beta chain was sequenced in a study of radiotherapy plus CTLA-4 blockade in lung cancer (dated by TCRdb to 2016 to 2019). For the study in its entirety: Objective responses occurred in 18% of enrolled patients, and over 30% achieved disease control. The paper as a whole reports these results and caveats: Increased serum interferon-beta after radiation, together with early dynamic changes in blood T cell clones, were reported to be the strongest predictors of response. After treatment with radiotherapy and ipilimumab, TCR clones that came from tumors expanded in the peripheral blood.

In this study, focal radiation therapy paired with CTLA-4 blockade (ipilimumab) was tested in patients who had chemo-refractory metastatic non-small-cell lung cancer. As concerns this clone: The antigen it recognizes is unknown. No much larger clone exists at a distance of one base, and base qualities are not known.

V loses 5 bases at its end and J loses 3 bases; junction bases beyond the gene matches: 4. The germline V gene provides CDR1 MGHRA and CDR2 YSYEKL. The CDR3 starts with the cysteine, ends with the phenylalanine, and has 15 residues. Only the CDR3 portion is preserved as DNA: 45 bases, with reading frame beginning at the first base. Library construction relied on the immunoSEQ multiplex PCR assay. TCRdb retrieved this table from immuneACCESS and kept in-frame rearrangements only. Not all clones are present; in checked studies, unresolved V genes account for under half, and no reason is known for the remainder. In all, the sample holds 85,000 to 90,000 clones, and around nine tenths of those were seen once. Over 15% of the sample is held by the ten biggest clonotypes.

Material: peripheral blood, obtained from a patient treated with radiotherapy plus ipilimumab. The sequence came from a human donor with non-small cell lung cancer that progressed on radiotherapy plus ipilimumab. In this chain, TRBV4-1 is recombined with TRBJ1-4, and TRBD1 matches 9 of the central bases. The encoded CDR3 is CASSGTGGSNEKLFF. The DNA reads TGCGCCAGCAGCGGCACAGGGGGCTCTAATGAAAAACTGTTTTTT.